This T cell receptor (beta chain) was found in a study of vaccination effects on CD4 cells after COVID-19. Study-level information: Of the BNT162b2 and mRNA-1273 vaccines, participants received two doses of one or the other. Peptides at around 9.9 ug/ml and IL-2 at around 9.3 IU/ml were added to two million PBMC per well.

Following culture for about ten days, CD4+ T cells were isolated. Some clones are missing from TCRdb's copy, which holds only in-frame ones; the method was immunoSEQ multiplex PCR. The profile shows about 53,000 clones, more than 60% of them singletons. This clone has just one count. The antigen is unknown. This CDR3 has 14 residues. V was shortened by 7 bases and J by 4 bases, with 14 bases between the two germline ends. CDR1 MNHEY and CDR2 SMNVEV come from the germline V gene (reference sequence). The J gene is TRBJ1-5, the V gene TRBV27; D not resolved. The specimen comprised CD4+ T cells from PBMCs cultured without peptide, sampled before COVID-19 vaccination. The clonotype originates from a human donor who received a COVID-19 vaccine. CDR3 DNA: TGTGCCAGCATGGGAGGCCGAGGGAATCAGCCCCAGCATTTT. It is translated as CASMGGRGNQPQHF.